A single sample gave rise to the 16 T cell receptor beta chains below, sequenced in a study of T-cell memory formation after mild COVID-19. TCRdb reprocessed the 5' RACE reads with MiXCR, giving one entry per CDR3 protein. The table shows 470,000 or so distinct CDR3 sequences, with over 15% occurring only once. Specimen: PBMCs or a T cell subset sorted from them (not recorded which). Receptors were obtained from an adult woman who had mild COVID-19 (a few samples of this study predate the infection). Cell type and time point are not known.

This clonotype was seen ten or more times. The chain uses TRBV12-3 or TRBV12-4 and TRBJ2-2; D is unclear. Trimming cost V 0 bases and J 6 bases, with 5 bases left between them. This CDR3 comprises 13 residues. In nucleotides, the CDR3 is TGTGCCAGCAGTTTAGCGGGGTCCGGGGAGCTGTTTTTT. Its protein product is CASSLAGSGELFF.

The table lists this clonotype with a few counts. V and J are TRBV3-1 and TRBJ2-7; 7 bases line up with TRBD1. This CDR3 has 14 amino acids. Germline values: CDR1 LGHDT, CDR2 YNNKEL (reference sequence). V lost 2 bases to trimming and J lost 6 bases; unmatched junction nucleotides: 7. Written as DNA, the CDR3 is TGTGCCAGCAGCCAATCCGGGACAGCCATCGAGCAGTACTTC. It is translated as CASSQSGTAIEQYF.

V gene TRBV4-1 combines with J gene TRBJ1-6; 8 bases match TRBD1. Trimming cost V 0 bases and J 4 bases; bases outside gene matches: 2. Germline assignment: CDR1 MGHRA and CDR2 YSYEKL. CDR3 length: 16 amino acids. The CDR3 loop is CASSQDRGPYNSPLHF. The CDR3 nucleotides are TGCGCCAGCAGCCAAGACAGGGGGCCGTATAATTCACCCCTCCACTTT.

The chain employs TRBV20-1 and TRBJ2-3; a weak D match, TRBD2 (6 bases). The CDR3 length is 15 residues. CDR1 and CDR2 from the germline V gene are DFQATT and SNEGSKA (reference sequence). Trimming took 1 base from V and 3 from J, leaving 14 bases between them. The CDR3 DNA reads TGCAGTGCTAGAGTCGTAACGGGAGTGACAGATACGCAGTATTTT. Its translation is CSARVVTGVTDTQYF.

This clonotype was detected a few times. V is TRBV12-3 or TRBV12-4 and J is TRBJ2-7, with 7 bases matching TRBD1. Unmatched junction bases numbered 7, after V lost 2 bases and J lost 0 bases. This CDR3 has 16 amino acids. The CDR3 loop reads CASSLPTGSNSYEQYF. CDR3 bases: TGTGCCAGCAGTTTACCGACAGGGAGTAACTCCTACGAGCAGTACTTC.

This clonotype was counted between two and nine times. CDR3 sequence: CASSQRHRDFSYNEQFF. CDR3 sequence (DNA): TGCGCCAGCAGCCAACGACACCGGGACTTCTCCTACAATGAGCAGTTCTTC. The chain joins TRBV4-1 to TRBJ2-1, with D perhaps matching TRBD2 (6 bases). Germline CDR1 reads MGHRA; CDR2 reads YSYEKL. V was shortened by 2 bases and J by 0 bases, with 14 bases between the two germline ends. The CDR3 extends over 17 amino acids.

This clonotype has only a few counts. The chain carries TRBV7-9 and TRBJ1-2; D is unclear. V dropped 1 base and J dropped 4 bases, with 7 bases sitting between them. The CDR3 loop spans 13 amino acids. CDR1 is SEHNR, CDR2 FQNEAQ, per germline (reference sequence). The CDR3 loop reads CASSLGATYGYTF. The CDR3 DNA reads as TGTGCCAGCAGCTTAGGGGCCACCTATGGCTACACCTTC.

V gene TRBV7-2 combines with J gene TRBJ2-3, with no clear D. Germline lookup yields CDR1 SGHTA and CDR2 FQGNSA. V lost 2 bases and J 4 bases, leaving 7 bases between the germline ends. The CDR3 has 13 residues. As DNA, the CDR3 is TGTGCCAGCAGCTTAACCAGTTCAGATACGCAGTATTTT. It is translated as CASSLTSSDTQYF.

In this sample, this clonotype turned up a few times. J is TRBJ1-2 and V is TRBV7-2; D gene uncertain. This CDR3 region has 12 residues. CDR1 SGHTA and CDR2 FQGNSA come from the germline V gene. V lost 9 bases to trimming and J lost 3 bases, with 11 bases between them. The CDR3 DNA is TGTGCCAGTAAAGGGTGGGACTATGGCTACACCTTC. Residues: CASKGWDYGYTF.

The CDR3 bases are TGTGCCAGCAGCCCCGGGGTCGAAGATACGCAGTATTTT. Translation gives CASSPGVEDTQYF. The chain carries TRBV7-9 and TRBJ2-3, with D possibly matching TRBD2 (5 bases). The V end lost 5 bases, the J end lost 5 bases, and 11 bases lay between the germline ends. The CDR3 is made up of 13 amino acids. Germline CDR1 SEHNR, CDR2 FQNEAQ (reference sequence).

This clonotype has just a few counts. The genes are TRBV18 and TRBJ2-7; 7 bases fit TRBD1. This CDR3 region has 13 residues. Germline assignment: CDR1 KGHSH and CDR2 LQKENI. With V trimmed by 0 bases and J by 5 bases, 1 base remained unmatched. The CDR3 nucleotides read TGTGCCAGCTCACCACCCGACAGGGACGAGCAGTACTTC. Translated, it gives CASSPPDRDEQYF.

The CDR3 sequence is CASSQLQGDTEAFF. Written as DNA, the CDR3 is TGTGCCAGCAGCCAGTTACAGGGGGACACTGAAGCTTTCTTT. This chain connects TRBV3-1 to TRBJ1-1, with 8 positions matching TRBD1. V lost 3 bases, J lost 3 bases, and 3 bases stayed unmatched. CDR3 length equals 14 residues. Germline-derived CDR1 and CDR2 are LGHDT and YNNKEL (reference sequence).

The chain is built from TRBV7-2 and TRBJ2-3, with a weak D call TRBD2 (5 bases). The CDR3 length is 14 residues. Trimming cost V 7 bases and J 2 bases, with 13 bases left between them. CDR1 is SGHTA and CDR2 is FQGNSA in the germline V gene. CDR3 amino acids: CASTTDGNTDTQYF. Written as DNA, the CDR3 is TGTGCCAGCACCACCGACGGGAACACAGATACGCAGTATTTT.

The sample holds many counts of this clonotype. J is TRBJ2-5 and V is TRBV12-3 or TRBV12-4; 7 bases are a match to TRBD2. V was pared by 6 bases and J by 2 bases, with 6 bases of the junction left unmatched. This CDR3 contains 14 residues. CDR3 sequence reads: CASSHGTTQETQYF. As DNA, the CDR3 is TGTGCCAGCAGCCACGGGACTACTCAAGAGACCCAGTACTTC.

The chain carries TRBV12-3 or TRBV12-4 and TRBJ1-1; no clear D gene. V lost 3 bases and J 6 bases, leaving 8 bases between the germline ends. This CDR3 contains 12 residues. CDR3 loop: CASSFLAPEAFF. CDR3 DNA: TGTGCCAGCAGTTTTTTGGCTCCTGAAGCTTTCTTT.

This clonotype has just a few counts. The chain employs TRBV5-1 and TRBJ2-1; the D gene is possibly TRBD1 (5 bases). The CDR3 covers 16 residues. Trimming removed 4 bases at V and 5 bases at J, with 19 bases between. Germline V gene sequence: CDR1 SGHRS, CDR2 YFSETQ. CDR3: CASSPGLSLGDNEQFF. The CDR3 region has the DNA TGCGCCAGCAGCCCTGGATTGTCCTTAGGGGACAATGAGCAGTTCTTC. Supplemented by reference TRBV5-1 and TRBJ2-1, the full variable domain reads KAGVTQTPRYLIKTRGQQVTLSCSPISGHRSVSWYQQTPGQGLQFLFEYFSETQRNKGNFPGRFSGRQFSNSRSEMNVSTLELGDSALYLCASSPGLSLGDNEQFFGPGTRLTVL.